This TCR beta chain emerged from a study of blood T cell repertoires in COVID-19. The wider study: There were acute and convalescent COVID-19 samples, and they came from the United States, Italy and Spain.

In the original processing: Estimation of nucleated cell counts was performed using reference gene primer amplification. TCRdb's copy holds only in-frame clones and misses some; the assay was immunoSEQ multiplex PCR. The V and J calls and the clone size are those of that table, but D and trimming were determined from the DNA. Counted here are 100,000 to 150,000 clones, around 79% occurring once; the ten biggest clones make up 2.3%. Germline V CDR1 and CDR2: SGHDT, YYEEEE. The CDR3 is 15 residues long. V trimming: 0 bases; J trimming: 5 bases; junction bases outside the gene matches: 4. The genes are TRBV5-6 and TRBJ2-1, with 8 bases that match TRBD2. The sequenced material came from peripheral blood. This clonotype was obtained from a man between 65 and 85 years old with acute or convalescent COVID-19. The CDR3 sequence is CASSLVSGANNEQFF. The CDR3 nucleotides read TGTGCCAGCAGCTTGGTTAGCGGGGCCAACAATGAGCAGTTCTTC.